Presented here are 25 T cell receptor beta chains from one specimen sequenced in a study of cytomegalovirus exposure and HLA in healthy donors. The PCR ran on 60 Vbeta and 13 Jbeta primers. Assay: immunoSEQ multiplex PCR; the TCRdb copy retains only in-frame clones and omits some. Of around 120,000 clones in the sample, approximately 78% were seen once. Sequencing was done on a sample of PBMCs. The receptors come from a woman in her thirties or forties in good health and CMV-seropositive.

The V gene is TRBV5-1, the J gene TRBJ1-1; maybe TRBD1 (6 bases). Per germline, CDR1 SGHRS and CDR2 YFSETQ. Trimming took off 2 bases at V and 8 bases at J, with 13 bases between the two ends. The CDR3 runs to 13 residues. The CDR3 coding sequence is TGCGCCAGCAGCTTAACCCCCGGGACAGAAGCTTTCTTT. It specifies CASSLTPGTEAFF.

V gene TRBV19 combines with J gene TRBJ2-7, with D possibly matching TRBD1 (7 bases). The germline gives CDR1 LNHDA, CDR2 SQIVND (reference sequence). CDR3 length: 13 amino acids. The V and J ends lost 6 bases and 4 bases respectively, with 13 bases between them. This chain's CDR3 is CASRETGTYEQYF. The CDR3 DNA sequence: TGTGCCAGTAGGGAGACAGGGACTTACGAGCAGTACTTC.

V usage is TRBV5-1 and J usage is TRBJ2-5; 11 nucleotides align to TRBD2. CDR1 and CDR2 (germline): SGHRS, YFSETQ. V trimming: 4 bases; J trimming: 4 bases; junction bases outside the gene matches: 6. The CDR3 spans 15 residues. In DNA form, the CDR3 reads TGCGCCAGCAGCCAACTAGCGGGGGTAGGAGAGACCCAGTACTTC. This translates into CASSQLAGVGETQYF.

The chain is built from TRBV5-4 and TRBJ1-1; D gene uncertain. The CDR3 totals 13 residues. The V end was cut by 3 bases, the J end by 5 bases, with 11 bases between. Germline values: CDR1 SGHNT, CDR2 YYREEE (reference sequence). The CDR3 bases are TGTGCCAGCAGCTCCTTGGGCAGTACTGAAGCTTTCTTT. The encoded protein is CASSSLGSTEAFF.

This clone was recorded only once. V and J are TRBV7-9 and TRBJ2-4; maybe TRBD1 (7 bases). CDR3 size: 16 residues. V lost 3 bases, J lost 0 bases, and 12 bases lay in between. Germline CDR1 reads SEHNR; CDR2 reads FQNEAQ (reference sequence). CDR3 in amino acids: CASSFGGQQAKNIQYF. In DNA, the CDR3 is TGTGCCAGCAGCTTCGGGGGACAGCAAGCCAAAAACATTCAGTACTTC.

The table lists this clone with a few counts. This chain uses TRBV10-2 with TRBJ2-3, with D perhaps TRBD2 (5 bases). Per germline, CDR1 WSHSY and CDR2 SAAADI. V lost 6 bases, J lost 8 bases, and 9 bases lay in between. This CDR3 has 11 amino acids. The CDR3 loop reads CASSGVVTQYF. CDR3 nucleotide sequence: TGCGCCAGCAGCGGGGTAGTTACGCAGTATTTT.

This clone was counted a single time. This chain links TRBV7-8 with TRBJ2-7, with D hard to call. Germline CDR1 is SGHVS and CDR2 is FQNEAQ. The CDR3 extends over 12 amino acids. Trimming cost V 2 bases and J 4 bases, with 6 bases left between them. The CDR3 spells CASSLIQYEQYF. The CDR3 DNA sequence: TGTGCCAGCAGCTTAATTCAGTACGAGCAGTACTTC.

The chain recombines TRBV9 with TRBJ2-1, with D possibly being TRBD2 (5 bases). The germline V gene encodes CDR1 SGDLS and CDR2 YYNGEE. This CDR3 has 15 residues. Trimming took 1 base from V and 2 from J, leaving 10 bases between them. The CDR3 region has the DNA TGTGCCAGCAGCGTATCAGCGGCCACCTACAATGAGCAGTTCTTC. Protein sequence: CASSVSAATYNEQFF.

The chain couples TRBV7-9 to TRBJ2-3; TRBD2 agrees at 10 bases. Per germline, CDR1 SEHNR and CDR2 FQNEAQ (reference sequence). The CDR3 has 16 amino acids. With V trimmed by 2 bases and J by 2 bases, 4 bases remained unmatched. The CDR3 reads CASSLLAGGITDTQYF. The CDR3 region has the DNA TGTGCCAGCAGCTTATTAGCGGGGGGAATCACAGATACGCAGTATTTT.

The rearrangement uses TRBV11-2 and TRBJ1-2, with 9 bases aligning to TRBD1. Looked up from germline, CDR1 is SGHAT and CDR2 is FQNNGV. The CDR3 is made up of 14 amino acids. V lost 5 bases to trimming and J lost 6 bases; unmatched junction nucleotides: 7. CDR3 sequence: CASSVTGGADGYTF. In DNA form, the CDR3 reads TGTGCCAGCAGCGTAACAGGGGGCGCGGATGGCTACACCTTC. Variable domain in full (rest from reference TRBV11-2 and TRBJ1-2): EAGVAQSPRYKIIEKRQSVAFWCNPISGHATLYWYQQILGQGPKLLIQFQNNGVVDDSQLPKDRFSAERLKGVDSTLKIQPAKLEDSAVYLCASSVTGGADGYTFGSGTRLTVV.

The CDR3 bases are TGTGCCAGCAGCGCGGGTCAGGGGGCCACCGGGGAGCTGTTTTTT. Translating it yields CASSAGQGATGELFF. The chain employs TRBV5-4 and TRBJ2-2; 8 bases fit TRBD1. V dropped 4 bases and J dropped 4; count of bases not matched to a gene: 6. Per germline, CDR1 SGHNT and CDR2 YYREEE (reference sequence). The CDR3 runs 15 residues.

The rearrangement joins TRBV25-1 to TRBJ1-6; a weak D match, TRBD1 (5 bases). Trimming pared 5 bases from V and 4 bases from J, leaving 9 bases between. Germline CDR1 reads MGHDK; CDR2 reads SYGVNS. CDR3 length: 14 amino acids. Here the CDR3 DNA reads TGTGCCAGCAGTCTAGGGGTTTATAATTCACCCCTCCACTTT. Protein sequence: CASSLGVYNSPLHF. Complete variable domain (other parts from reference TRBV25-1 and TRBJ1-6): EADIYQTPRYLVIGTGKKITLECSQTMGHDKMYWYQQDPGMELHLIHYSYGVNSTEKGDLSSESTVSRIRTEHFPLTLESARPSHTSQYLCASSLGVYNSPLHFGNGTRLTVT.

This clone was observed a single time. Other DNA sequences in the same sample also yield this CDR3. This CDR3 reads CASSTTGNTEAFF. CDR3 sequence (DNA): TGTGCCAGCTCAACGACAGGGAACACTGAAGCTTTCTTT. The V call is TRBV18, the J call TRBJ1-1, with D perhaps TRBD1 (6 bases). The CDR3 loop spans 13 amino acids. V lost 5 bases, J lost 1 base, and 8 bases lay in between. CDR1 and CDR2 from the germline V gene are KGHSH and LQKENI.

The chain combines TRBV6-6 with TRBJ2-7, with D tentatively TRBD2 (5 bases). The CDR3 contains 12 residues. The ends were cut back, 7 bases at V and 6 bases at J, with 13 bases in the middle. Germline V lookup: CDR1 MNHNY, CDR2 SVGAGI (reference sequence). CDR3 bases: TGTGCCAGCATGGGAGCCTATCGCGAGCAGTACTTC. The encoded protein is CASMGAYREQYF.

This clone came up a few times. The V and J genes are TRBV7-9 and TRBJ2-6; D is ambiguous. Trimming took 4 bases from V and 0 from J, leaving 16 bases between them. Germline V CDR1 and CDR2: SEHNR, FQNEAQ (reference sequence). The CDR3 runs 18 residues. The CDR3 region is CASSSLPGALSGANVLTF. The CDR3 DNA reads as TGTGCCAGCAGCTCCCTCCCAGGTGCGCTCTCTGGGGCCAACGTCCTGACTTTC.

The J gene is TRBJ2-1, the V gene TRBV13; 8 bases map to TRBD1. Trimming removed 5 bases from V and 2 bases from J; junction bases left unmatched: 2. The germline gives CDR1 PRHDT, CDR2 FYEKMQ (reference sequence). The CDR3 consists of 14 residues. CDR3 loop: CASSPGQAYNEQFF. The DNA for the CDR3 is TGTGCCAGCAGCCCGGGACAGGCCTACAATGAGCAGTTCTTC. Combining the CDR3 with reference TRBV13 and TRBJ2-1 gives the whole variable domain AAGVIQSPRHLIKEKRETATLKCYPIPRHDTVYWYQQGPGQDPQFLISFYEKMQSDKGSIPDRFSAQQFSDYHSELNMSSLELGDSALYFCASSPGQAYNEQFFGPGTRLTVL.

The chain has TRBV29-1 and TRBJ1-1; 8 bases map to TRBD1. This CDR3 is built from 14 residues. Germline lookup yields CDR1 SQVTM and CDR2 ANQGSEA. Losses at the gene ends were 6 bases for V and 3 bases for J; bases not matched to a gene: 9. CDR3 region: CSVDRGAFHTEAFF. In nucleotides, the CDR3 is TGCAGCGTCGACAGGGGAGCCTTTCACACTGAAGCTTTCTTT.

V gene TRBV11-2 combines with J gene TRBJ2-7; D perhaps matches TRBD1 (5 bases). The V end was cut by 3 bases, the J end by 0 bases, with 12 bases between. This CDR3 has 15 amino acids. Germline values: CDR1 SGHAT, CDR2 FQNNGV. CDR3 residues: CASSFPWGVSYEQYF. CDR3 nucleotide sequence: TGTGCCAGCAGCTTCCCCTGGGGCGTCTCCTACGAGCAGTACTTC.

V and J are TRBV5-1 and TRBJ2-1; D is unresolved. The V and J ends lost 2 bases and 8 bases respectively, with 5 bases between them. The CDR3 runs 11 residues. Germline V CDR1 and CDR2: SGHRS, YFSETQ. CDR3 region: CASSLSDEQFF. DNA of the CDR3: TGCGCCAGCAGCTTAAGCGATGAGCAGTTCTTC.

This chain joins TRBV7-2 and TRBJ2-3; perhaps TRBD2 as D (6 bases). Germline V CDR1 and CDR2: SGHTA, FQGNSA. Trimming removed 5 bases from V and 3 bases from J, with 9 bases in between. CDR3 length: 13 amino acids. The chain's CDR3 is CASSRGLTDTQYF. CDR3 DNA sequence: TGTGCCAGCAGCCGTGGACTAACAGATACGCAGTATTTT.

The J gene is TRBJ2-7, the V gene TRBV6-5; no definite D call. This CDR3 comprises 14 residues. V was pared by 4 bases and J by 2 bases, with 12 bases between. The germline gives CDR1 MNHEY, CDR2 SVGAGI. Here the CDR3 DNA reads TGTGCCAGCAGTTCGTCTATAATCACCTACGAGCAGTACTTC. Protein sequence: CASSSSIITYEQYF.

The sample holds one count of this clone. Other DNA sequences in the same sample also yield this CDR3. In DNA, the CDR3 is TGTGCCAGCAGTGAACTCGCGGGGGGGCAAGAGACCCAGTACTTC. It yields the protein CASSELAGGQETQYF. The genes are TRBV2 and TRBJ2-5, with 9 bases matching TRBD2. CDR1 SNHLY and CDR2 FYNNEI come from the germline V gene. V lost 2 bases and J lost 2; bases outside the gene matches: 3. CDR3 length: 15 residues.

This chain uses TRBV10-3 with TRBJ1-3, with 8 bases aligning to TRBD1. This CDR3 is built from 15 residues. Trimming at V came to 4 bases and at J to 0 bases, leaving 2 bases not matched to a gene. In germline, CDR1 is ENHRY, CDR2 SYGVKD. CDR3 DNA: TGTGCCATCAGTGGGACAGGGCACTCTGGAAACACCATATATTTT. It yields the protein CAISGTGHSGNTIYF.

This CDR3 reads CASSHLTGLNTEAFF. The CDR3 nucleotides read TGCGCCAGCAGCCATCTCACAGGGTTGAACACTGAAGCTTTCTTT. The gene calls are TRBV4-3 and TRBJ1-1; D is perhaps TRBD1 (6 bases). The germline V gene encodes CDR1 LGHNA and CDR2 YSLEER. V lost 3 bases and J 0 bases, leaving 11 bases between the germline ends. This CDR3 comprises 15 residues.

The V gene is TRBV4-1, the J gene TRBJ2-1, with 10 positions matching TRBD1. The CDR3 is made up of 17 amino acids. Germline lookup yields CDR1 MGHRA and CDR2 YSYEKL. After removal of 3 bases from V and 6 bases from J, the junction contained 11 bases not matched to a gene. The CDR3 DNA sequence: TGCGCCAGCAGCCACCGGGACAGGGGAGGGTATATCAATGAGCAGTTCTTC. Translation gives CASSHRDRGGYINEQFF.